This T cell receptor beta chain was observed in a study of blood T cells in healthy people across ages. A second PCR of roughly 7 to 11 cycles used a sample-barcoded 5' primer and a J-beta primer mix. MiXCR, run by TCRdb on the 5' RACE reads, gives a single entry per CDR3 protein. The repertoire holds 1.4 million or so distinct CDR3 sequences, with less than 45% as singletons. This receptor was obtained from a woman aged 18-30 years in good health. What was sequenced was blood.

CDR3 coding DNA: TGTGCCAGCAGTTTAGCTCCCCCTGAAGCTTTCTTT. Its protein product is CASSLAPPEAFF. The chain links TRBV12-3 or TRBV12-4 to TRBJ1-1; unclear D gene. The V gene lost 0 bases and the J gene lost 6 bases, with 5 bases spanning the gap. The CDR3 runs to 12 residues.